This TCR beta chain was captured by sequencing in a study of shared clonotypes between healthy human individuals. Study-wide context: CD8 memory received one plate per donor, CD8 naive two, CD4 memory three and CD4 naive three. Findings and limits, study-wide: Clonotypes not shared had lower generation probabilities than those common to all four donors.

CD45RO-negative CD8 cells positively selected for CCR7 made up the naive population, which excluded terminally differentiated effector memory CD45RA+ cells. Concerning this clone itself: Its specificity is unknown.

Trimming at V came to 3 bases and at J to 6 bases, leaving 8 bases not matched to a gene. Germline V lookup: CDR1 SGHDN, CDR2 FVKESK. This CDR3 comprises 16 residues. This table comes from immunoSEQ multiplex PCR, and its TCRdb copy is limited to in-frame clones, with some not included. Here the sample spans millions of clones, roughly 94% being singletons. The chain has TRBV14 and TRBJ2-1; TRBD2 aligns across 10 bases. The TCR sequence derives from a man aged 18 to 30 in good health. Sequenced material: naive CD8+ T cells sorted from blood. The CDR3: CASSQTGTSDRNEQFF. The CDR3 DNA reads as TGTGCCAGCAGCCAGACCGGGACTAGCGATCGCAATGAGCAGTTCTTC.